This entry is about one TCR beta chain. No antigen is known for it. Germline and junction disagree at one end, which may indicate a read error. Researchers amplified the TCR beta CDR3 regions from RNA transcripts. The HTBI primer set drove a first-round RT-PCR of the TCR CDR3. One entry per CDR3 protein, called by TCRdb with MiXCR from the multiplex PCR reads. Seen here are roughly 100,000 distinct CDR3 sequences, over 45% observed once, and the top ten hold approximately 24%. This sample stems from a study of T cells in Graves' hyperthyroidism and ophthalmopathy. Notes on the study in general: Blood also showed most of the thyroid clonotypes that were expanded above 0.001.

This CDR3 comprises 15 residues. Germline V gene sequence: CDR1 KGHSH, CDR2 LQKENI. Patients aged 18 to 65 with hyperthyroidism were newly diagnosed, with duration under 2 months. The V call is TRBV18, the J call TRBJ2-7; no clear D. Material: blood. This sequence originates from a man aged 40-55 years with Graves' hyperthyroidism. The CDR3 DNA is TGTGCCAGCTCACCCCTCGCAGTGGGTTCCTACGAGCAGTGCTTC. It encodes CASSPLAVGSYEQCF.